The sequence of this T cell receptor (beta chain) was determined in a study of shared clonotypes between healthy human individuals. At the level of the study: For every donor, three CD4 naive, three CD4 memory, two CD8 naive and one CD8 memory plates were used. Regarding the study as a whole: Naive CD4 clonotype sharing across a handful of donors was approximately 5.2%.

Comment on this clone: No antigen is known for it. The sample carries other DNA sequences with the same CDR3.

Libraries were prepared by immunoSEQ multiplex PCR; TCRdb keeps only in-frame clonotypes and omits some of them. The sample consists of about 2.4 million clones, roughly 93% of them appearing once. Each sample came from a Caucasian adult donor living in Nashville, Tennessee. Negatively enriched CD4+ T cells were divided by CD45RA into naive and memory. Germline lookup yields CDR1 SEHNR and CDR2 FQNEAQ (reference sequence). The CDR3 length is 13 residues. V lost 4 bases and J lost 5, with 11 bases in between. The sample comprised naive CD4+ T cells from PBMCs. The subset was: CD45RA+ positively selected. The chain links TRBV7-9 to TRBJ1-1; maybe TRBD1 (5 bases). This receptor was obtained from a young man in good health. Some clones in this sample may be carry-over from other donors' samples. The CDR3 reads CASSSGGGTEAFF. DNA of the CDR3: TGTGCCAGCAGCTCAGGCGGGGGGACTGAAGCTTTCTTT.